The present entry profiles one T cell receptor beta chain with its context. The specificity of this receptor is unknown. This record belongs to a study of T cells expressing NK-cell markers (TCRdb year 2020). Concerning the study at large: Three sorted T-cell subsets (CD3+CD56+NKG2C+, CD3+CD56+NKG2C- and CD3+CD56-NKG2C+) from 7 to 9 donors had their TCR beta-chain repertoires profiled. Of the eight sequenced donors, seven were found to be HCMV-seropositive and one was found to be HCMV-seronegative. The study sequenced eight donors, all healthy volunteers chosen at random: three men and five women. The libraries were sequenced on Illumina HiSeq 2000/2500, MiSeq or NextSeq, producing 2 x 150 bp reads.

TCRdb lists the instrument as Illumina HiSeq 2000. 5'RACE template switching, by which a universal primer site and unique molecular identifiers were added, was used to make TCR beta cDNA libraries. cDNA synthesis was primed from the TCR beta constant segment, followed by two successive PCR amplification steps. The authors processed their data as follows. Reads were demultiplexed and grouped by UMI with MIGEC, and clonotypes were assembled and quantified with MiTCR. Only TCR cDNA sequences supported by at least two reads were kept to exclude erroneous sequences. The tcR package was used for downstream repertoire analysis, and clonotypes were matched between fractions using CDR3 nucleotide sequence together with V segment. VDJmatch was used to annotate antigen specificity against VDJdb, with one amino acid substitution in CDR3 permitted. After TCRdb reprocessed the reads, each CDR3 protein sequence was kept as one row, without DNA. What appears here as the V and J calls and clone size reflects TCRdb's work, not the paper's. This sample's listing comprises about 440,000 distinct CDR3 sequences. Roughly 8% of the sample goes to the ten largest clones.

A commercial ELISA kit detecting HCMV-specific IgG in serum was used to determine HCMV serostatus. Ficoll density gradient centrifugation was used to isolate peripheral blood mononuclear cells from blood. Broader findings and caveats from the paper: Whether the expanded NKG2C-expressing T cell clones were specific for HCMV antigens was left unclear. Those dominant clonotypes were again the most abundant among CD3+CD56-NKG2C+ cells in a few donors, at 28.3-60.1%. For roughly 6 donors, the dominant CD3+CD56+NKG2C+ clonotypes were among the top 10 CD8+ clonotypes and accounted for roughly 1.0-7.5% of CD8+ T cells.

Specimen: blood T cells: a sorted CD56 or NKG2C T cell subset, CD4+ or CD8+ T cells, or bulk PBMC T cells (not recorded which). The receptor was isolated from a woman aged 18 to 75 in good health.

CDR3 loop: CASSQVSVAGAKNIQYF. Rearrangement joined TRBV4-1 to TRBJ2-4. The CDR1 and CDR2 encoded by the germline V gene are MGHRA and YSYEKL. Taken from cysteine to phenylalanine, the CDR3 has 17 residues. No DNA appears here.